This T cell receptor beta chain was captured in a study of naive and memory T cell subsets. This clonotype showed up many times. Germline CDR1 is MNHEY and CDR2 is SMNVEV (reference sequence). CDR3 length: 16 amino acids. J lost 8 bases, V lost 8 bases, and 17 bases had no gene match. An equimolar mix of two oligonucleotides served as the beta constant-region primer for TRBC1 and TRBC2. The ligated cDNA underwent four PCR rounds using SP2 and nested alpha and beta constant-region primers. Each CDR3 protein is one row after TCRdb ran MiXCR on the UMI-ligation and nested PCR reads. The sample lists 15,000 to 20,000 distinct CDR3 sequences, approximately 9.4% occurring once. Separate alpha and beta amplification began at the second PCR step. CMV status came from CD4+ T cell IFNgamma after overnight CMV lysate stimulation of fresh PBMCs.

Sequenced: central memory CD8+ T cells from blood. The clonotype originates from a human donor in good health. The chain uses TRBV27 and TRBJ2-1; 8 bases agree with TRBD2. The CDR3 region has the DNA TGTGCCAGCTTCTCCCGGCGGACTAGCACGGCGGATGAGCAGTTCTTC. This translates into CASFSRRTSTADEQFF.